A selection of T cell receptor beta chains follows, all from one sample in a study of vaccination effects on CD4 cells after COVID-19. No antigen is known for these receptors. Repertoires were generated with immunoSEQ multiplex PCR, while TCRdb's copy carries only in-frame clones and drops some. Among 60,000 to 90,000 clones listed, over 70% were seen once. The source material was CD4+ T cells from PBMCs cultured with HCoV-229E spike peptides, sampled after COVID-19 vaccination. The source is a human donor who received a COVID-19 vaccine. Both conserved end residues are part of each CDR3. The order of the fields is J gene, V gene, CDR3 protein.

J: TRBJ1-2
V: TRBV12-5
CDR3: CASGSGQGEGYTF

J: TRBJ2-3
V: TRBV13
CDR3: CASRGPVYTDTQYF

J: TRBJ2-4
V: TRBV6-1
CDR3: CASSESVGVLAKNIQYF

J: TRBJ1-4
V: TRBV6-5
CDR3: CATRGGSSNEKLFF

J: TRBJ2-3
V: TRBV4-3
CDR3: CASSQGAGDTDTQYF

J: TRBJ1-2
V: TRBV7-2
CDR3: CASSRQGDGYTF

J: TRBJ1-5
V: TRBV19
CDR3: CASVPGTNNQPQHF

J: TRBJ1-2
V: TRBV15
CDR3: CATSRETGGTGYTF

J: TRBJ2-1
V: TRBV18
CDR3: CASSLLSGTGVREQFF

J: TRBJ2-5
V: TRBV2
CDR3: CASSPEGLEGETQYF

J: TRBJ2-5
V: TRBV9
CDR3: CASSRRVEETQYF

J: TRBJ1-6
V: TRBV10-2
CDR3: CASKTGGNSPLHF

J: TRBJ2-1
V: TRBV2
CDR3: CASSARGGGSYNEQFF

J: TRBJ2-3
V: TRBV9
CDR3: CASSISAGTSGGGKDTQYF

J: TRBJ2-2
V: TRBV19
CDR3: CASINEGTAAGELFF

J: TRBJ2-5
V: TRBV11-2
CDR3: CASSPNRGETQYF

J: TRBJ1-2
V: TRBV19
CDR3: CASSNTGTASYGYTF

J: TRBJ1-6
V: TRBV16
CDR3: CASSPIVAARTSPLHF

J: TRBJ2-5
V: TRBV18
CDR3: CASSKLATGGLETQYF

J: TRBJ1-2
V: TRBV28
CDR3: CASSSGPQGFYGYTF

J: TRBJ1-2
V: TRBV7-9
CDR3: CASSSTTGGWDGYTF

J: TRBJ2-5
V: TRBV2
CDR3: CASNFIRDAGGETQYF

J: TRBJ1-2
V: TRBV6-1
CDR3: CASSEPGDGYTF

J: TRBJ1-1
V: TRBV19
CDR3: CASRTANTEAFF

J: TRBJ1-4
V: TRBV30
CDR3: CARDGRGGGKLFF

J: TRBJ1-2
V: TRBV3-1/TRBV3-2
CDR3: CASSQDRGTGSGGYTF

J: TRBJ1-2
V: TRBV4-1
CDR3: CASRLDYGYTF

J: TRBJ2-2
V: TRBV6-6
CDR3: CASTGTPFTGELFF

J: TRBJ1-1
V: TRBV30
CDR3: CAWRGRGEAFF

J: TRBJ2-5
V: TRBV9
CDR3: CASSVGDRILETQYF

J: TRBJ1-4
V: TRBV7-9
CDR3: CASSFRQGGEKLFF

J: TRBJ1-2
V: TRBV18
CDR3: CASSPNPQGIRGYTF

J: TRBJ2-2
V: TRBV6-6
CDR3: CASTRGGTGELFF

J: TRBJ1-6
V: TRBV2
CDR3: CASSGGTGYNSPLHF

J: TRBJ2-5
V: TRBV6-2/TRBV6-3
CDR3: CASSTDWSKQETQYF

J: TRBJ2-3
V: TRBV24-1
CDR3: CATSDRLAGSTDTQYF

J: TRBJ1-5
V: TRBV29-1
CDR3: CSVAVAGVDQPQHF

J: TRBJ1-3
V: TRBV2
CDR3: CASSRALSDSGNTIYF

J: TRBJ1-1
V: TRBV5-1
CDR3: CASKPLWGGLHTEAFF

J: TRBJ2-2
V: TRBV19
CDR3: CASKGGLAGNTGELFF

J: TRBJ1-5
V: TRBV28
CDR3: CASSPTDHSNQPQHF

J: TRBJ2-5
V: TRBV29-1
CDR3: CSVEGTGMFGETQYF

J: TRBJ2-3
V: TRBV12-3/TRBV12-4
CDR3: CASSFIDTQYF

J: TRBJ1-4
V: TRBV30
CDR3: CAWNKNKVTNEKLFF

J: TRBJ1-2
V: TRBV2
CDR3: CASSVVRIATF

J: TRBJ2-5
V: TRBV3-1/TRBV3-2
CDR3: CASSLNSGGEETQYF

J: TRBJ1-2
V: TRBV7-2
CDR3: CASSLDQGQGGYTF

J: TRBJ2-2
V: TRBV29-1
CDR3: CSVGEGVNTGELFF

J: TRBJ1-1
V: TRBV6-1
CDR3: CASSEALFRDRGENTEAFF

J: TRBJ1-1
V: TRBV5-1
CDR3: CASSLVGQATGTEAFF

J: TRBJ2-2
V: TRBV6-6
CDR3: CASSYALNTGELFF

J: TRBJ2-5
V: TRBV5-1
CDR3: CASSLAKTSGAQETQYF

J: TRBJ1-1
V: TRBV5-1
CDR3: CASSSRTRLRGDTEAFF

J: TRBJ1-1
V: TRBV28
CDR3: CASSLGQGGSFF

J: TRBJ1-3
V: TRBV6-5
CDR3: CASMRSSGNTIYF

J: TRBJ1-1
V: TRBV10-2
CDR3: CATSASGSNAFF

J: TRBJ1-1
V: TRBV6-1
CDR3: CASSDPPNTEAFF

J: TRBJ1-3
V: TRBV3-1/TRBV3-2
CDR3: CASSLVTLSPGNTIYF

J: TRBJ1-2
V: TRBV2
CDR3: CASSYETGLYGYTF

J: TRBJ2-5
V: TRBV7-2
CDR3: CASSLNGAQYF